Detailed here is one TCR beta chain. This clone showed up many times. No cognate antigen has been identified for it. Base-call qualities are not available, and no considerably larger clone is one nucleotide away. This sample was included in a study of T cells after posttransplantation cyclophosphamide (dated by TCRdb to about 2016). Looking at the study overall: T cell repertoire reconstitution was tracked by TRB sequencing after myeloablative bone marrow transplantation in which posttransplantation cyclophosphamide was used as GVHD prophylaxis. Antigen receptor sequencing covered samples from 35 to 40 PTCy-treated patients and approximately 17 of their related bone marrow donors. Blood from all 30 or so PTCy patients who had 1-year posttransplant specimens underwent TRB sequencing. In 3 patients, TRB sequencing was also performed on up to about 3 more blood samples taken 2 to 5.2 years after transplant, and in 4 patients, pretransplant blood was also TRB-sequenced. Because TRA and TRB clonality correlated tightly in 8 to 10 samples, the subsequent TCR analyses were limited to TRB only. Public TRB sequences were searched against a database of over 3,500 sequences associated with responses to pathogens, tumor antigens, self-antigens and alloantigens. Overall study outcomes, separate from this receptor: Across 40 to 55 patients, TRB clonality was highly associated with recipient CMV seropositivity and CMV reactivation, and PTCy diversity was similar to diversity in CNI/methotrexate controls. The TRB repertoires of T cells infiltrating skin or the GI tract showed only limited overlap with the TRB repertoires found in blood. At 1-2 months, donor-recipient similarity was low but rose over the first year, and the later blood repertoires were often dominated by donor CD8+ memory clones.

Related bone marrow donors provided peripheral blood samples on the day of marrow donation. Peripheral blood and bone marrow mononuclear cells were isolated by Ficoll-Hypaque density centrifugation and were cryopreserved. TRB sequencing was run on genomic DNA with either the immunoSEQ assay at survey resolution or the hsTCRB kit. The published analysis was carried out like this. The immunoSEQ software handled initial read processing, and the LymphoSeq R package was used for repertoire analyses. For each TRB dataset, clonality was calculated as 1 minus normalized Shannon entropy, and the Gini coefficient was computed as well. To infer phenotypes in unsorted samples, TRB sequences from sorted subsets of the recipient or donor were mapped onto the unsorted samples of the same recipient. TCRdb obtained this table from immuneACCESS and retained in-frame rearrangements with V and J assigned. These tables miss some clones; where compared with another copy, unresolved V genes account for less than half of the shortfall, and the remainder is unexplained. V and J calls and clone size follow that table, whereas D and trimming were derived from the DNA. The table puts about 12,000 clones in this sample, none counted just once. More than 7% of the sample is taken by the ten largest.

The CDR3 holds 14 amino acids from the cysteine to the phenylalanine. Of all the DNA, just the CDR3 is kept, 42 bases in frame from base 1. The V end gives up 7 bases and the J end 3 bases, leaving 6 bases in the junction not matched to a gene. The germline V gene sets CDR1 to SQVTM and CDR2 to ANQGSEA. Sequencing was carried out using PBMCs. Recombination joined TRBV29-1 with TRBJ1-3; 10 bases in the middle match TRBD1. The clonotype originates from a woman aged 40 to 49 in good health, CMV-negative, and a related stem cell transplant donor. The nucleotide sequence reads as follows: TGCAGCGCCGAGACAGGGGGCAGTGGAAACACCATATATTTT. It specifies CSAETGGSGNTIYF.